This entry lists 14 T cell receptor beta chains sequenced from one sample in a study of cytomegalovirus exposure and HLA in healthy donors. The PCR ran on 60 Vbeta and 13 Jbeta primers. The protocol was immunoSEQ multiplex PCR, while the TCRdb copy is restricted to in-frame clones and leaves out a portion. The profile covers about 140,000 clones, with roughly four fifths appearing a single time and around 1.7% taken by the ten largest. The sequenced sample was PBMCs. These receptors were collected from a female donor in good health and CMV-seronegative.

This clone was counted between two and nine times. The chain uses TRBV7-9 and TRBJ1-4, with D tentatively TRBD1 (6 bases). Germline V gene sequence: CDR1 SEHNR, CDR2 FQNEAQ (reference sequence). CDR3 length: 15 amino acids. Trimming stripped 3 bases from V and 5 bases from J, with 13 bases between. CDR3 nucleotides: TGTGCCAGCAGCTTGAGTCAGGGGTGGAATGAAAAACTGTTTTTT. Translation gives CASSLSQGWNEKLFF.

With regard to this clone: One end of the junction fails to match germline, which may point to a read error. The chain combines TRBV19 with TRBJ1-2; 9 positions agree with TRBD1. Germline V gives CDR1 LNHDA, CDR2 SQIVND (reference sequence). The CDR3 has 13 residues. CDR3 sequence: CASSTPQTGGNLF. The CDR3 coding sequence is TGTGCCAGTAGTACTCCCCAGACAGGGGGAAACCTCTTC.

The DNA for the CDR3 is TGTGCCAGCAGCCTCCGGGACAGGAATTCACCCCTCCACTTT. It translates to CASSLRDRNSPLHF. The rearrangement links TRBV14 to TRBJ1-6; 8 bases align to TRBD1. V shed 4 bases and J 7 bases; nucleotides not matched to a gene: 3. This CDR3 is 14 amino acids long. Germline CDR1 and CDR2: SGHDN and FVKESK. Full variable domain (outside the CDR3, taken from reference TRBV14 and TRBJ1-6): EAGVTQFPSHSVIEKGQTVTLRCDPISGHDNLYWYRRVMGKEIKFLLHFVKESKQDESGMPNNRFLAERTGGTYSTLKVQPAELEDSGVYFCASSLRDRNSPLHFGNGTRLTVT.

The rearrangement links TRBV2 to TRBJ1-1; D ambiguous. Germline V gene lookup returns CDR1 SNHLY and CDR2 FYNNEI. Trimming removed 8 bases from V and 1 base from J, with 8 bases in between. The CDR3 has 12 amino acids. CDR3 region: CASEVQNTEAFF. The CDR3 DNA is TGTGCCAGCGAGGTTCAGAACACTGAAGCTTTCTTT.

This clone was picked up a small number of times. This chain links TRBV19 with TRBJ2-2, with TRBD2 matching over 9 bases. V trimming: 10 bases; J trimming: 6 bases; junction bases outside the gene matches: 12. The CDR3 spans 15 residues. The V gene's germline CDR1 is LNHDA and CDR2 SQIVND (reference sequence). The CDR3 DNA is TGTGCCACCCTAGCCTTGGGACTAGCCTCCGGGGAGCTGTTTTTT. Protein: CATLALGLASGELFF.

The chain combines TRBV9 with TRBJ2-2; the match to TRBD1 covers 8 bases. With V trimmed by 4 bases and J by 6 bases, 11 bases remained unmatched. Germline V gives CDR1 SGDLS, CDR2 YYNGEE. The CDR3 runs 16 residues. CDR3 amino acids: CASSRQGAGRAGELFF. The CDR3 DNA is TGTGCCAGCAGCAGGCAGGGGGCGGGTAGGGCCGGGGAGCTGTTTTTT.

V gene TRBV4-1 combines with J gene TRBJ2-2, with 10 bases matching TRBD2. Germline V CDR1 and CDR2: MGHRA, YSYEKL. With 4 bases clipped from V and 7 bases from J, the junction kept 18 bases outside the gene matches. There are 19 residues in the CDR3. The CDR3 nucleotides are TGCGCCAGCAGCCGACTAGCGGGTGCGAAACTCAAGGGTCACGGGGAGCTGTTTTTT. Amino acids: CASSRLAGAKLKGHGELFF.

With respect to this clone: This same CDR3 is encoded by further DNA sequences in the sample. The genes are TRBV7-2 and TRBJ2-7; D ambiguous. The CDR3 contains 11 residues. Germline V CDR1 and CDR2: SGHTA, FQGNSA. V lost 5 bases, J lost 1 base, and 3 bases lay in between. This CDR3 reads CASSLSYEQYF. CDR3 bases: TGTGCCAGCAGCCTTTCCTACGAGCAGTACTTC.

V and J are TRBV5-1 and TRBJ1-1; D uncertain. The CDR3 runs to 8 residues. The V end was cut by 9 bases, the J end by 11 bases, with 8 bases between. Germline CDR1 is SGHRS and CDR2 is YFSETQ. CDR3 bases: TGCGCCACCCGGAGCGCTTTCTTT. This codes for CATRSAFF.

CDR3 sequence reads: CASSHGQGSGVQPQHF. In DNA form, the CDR3 reads TGTGCCAGCAGCCATGGACAGGGCTCAGGGGTTCAGCCCCAGCATTTT. The chain has TRBV5-6 and TRBJ1-5, with TRBD1 matching 8 bases. V was clipped by 4 bases and J by 6 bases; unmatched bases: 12. The CDR3 has 16 amino acids. Germline assignment: CDR1 SGHDT and CDR2 YYEEEE.

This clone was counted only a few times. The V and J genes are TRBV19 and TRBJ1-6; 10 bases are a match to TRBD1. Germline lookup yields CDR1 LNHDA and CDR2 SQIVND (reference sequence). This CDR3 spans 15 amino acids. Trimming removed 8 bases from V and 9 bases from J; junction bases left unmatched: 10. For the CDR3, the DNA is TGTGCCAGTGCGGGGGACAGGGGATCCTCTTCACCCCTCCACTTT. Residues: CASAGDRGSSSPLHF.

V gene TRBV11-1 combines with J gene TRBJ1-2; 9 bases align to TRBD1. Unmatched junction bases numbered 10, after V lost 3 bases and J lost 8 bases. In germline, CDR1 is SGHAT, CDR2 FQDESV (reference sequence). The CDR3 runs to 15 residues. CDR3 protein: CASSFSGTGPQGYTF. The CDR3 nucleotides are TGTGCCAGCAGCTTTTCGGGGACAGGGCCCCAAGGCTACACCTTC.

CDR3 nucleotide sequence: TGCGCCAGCAGCTTGCAGGCGACTACGAACACCGGGGAGCTGTTTTTT. Translation: CASSLQATTNTGELFF. V is TRBV5-1 and J is TRBJ2-2, with a weak D call TRBD2 (5 bases). The germline CDR1 and CDR2 sequences are SGHRS and YFSETQ. Trimming took 1 base from V and 0 from J, leaving 10 bases between them. CDR3 size: 16 residues.

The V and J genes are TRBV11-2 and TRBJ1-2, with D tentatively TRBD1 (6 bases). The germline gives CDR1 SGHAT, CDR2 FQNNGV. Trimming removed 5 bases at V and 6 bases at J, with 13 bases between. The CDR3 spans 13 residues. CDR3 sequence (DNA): TGTGCCAGCAGCACCTTTGGGGGCGATGGCTACACCTTC. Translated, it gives CASSTFGGDGYTF.